One sample yielded the 26 T cell receptor beta chains listed below, sequenced in a study of blood T cell repertoires in COVID-19. Profiling relied on immunoSEQ multiplex PCR, and the TCRdb table lists in-frame clones only, not all of them. The sample holds around 130,000 clones, about 86% seen once. The sample taken for sequencing was PBMCs or T cells enriched from blood (not recorded which). Every receptor here comes from a man aged 40-49 years with acute COVID-19.

This sequence joins TRBV3-1 (or the pseudogene TRBV3-2) and TRBJ2-2, with TRBD1 matching over 8 bases. The V and J ends lost 5 bases and 12 bases, in that order; junction bases with no gene match: 14. The CDR3 runs to 15 residues. Germline V gives CDR1 LGHDT, CDR2 YNNKEL (reference sequence). CDR3 residues: CASSSSGLRGQQLFF. For the CDR3, the DNA is TGTGCCAGCAGCTCGTCTGGACTCAGGGGGCAACAGCTGTTTTTT.

This chain uses TRBV6-5 with TRBJ2-7, with a weak D call TRBD2 (6 bases). This CDR3 is built from 15 residues. Trimming stripped 2 bases from V and 4 bases from J, with 15 bases between. Germline CDR1 and CDR2: MNHEY and SVGAGI. The chain's CDR3 is CASSYETSMTYEQYF. For the CDR3, the DNA is TGTGCCAGCAGTTACGAGACTAGTATGACATACGAGCAGTACTTC.

This rearrangement joins TRBV25-1 to TRBJ1-1; possible D gene TRBD1, 5 bases. With 5 bases removed from V and 1 base from J, the gap between germline ends came to 11 bases. Germline CDR1 MGHDK, CDR2 SYGVNS. This CDR3 comprises 14 residues. This chain's CDR3 is CASSYDSTNTEAFF. The CDR3 DNA follows: TGTGCCAGCAGTTACGACAGTACGAACACTGAAGCTTTCTTT.

This rearrangement joins TRBV28 to TRBJ1-2; possible D gene TRBD1, 5 bases. Germline V CDR1 and CDR2: MDHEN, SYDVKM. The CDR3 covers 12 residues. Trimming left V 8 bases short and J 4 bases short, with 11 bases between. The CDR3, as DNA: TGTGCCAGCGTCGACAGTAGCTATGGCTACACCTTC. This gives the protein CASVDSSYGYTF.

This clone was seen just once. The chain recombines TRBV5-8 with TRBJ2-5; 7 positions agree with TRBD1. Germline V CDR1 and CDR2: SGHTS, YDEGEE. This CDR3 is built from 14 residues. V trimming: 3 bases; J trimming: 2 bases; junction bases outside the gene matches: 4. CDR3 nucleotide sequence: TGTGCCAGCAGCTATCAGGGGGTACAAGAGACCCAGTACTTC. Amino acids: CASSYQGVQETQYF.

The chain recombines TRBV2 with TRBJ1-5, with TRBD1 as a possible D gene (6 bases). CDR3 length: 14 amino acids. The germline CDR1 and CDR2 sequences are SNHLY and FYNNEI. Trimming stripped 4 bases from V and 7 bases from J, with 14 bases between. For the CDR3, the DNA is TGTGCCAGCAGTGTACAGGGTTTTGAACAGCCCCAGCATTTT. Translation: CASSVQGFEQPQHF.

Regarding this clone: The identical CDR3 is also encoded by other nucleotide sequences in the sample. CDR3 protein: CASSLGDSSGNTIYF. In DNA form, the CDR3 reads TGCGCCAGCAGCTTAGGGGACAGCTCTGGAAACACCATATATTTT. This chain uses TRBV5-1 with TRBJ1-3; 7 bases fit TRBD1. The CDR3 extends over 15 amino acids. Germline V gene lookup returns CDR1 SGHRS and CDR2 YFSETQ. The J segment lost 0 bases and the V segment lost 2 bases, leaving 2 bases of the junction unmatched.

This clone appeared once. The rearrangement links TRBV5-6 to TRBJ1-6; unclear D gene. V was cut by 4 bases and J by 0 bases, with 11 bases left in between. Germline CDR1 is SGHDT and CDR2 is YYEEEE. This CDR3 region has 16 residues. The chain's CDR3 is CASSPVSSSYNSPLHF. The DNA of the CDR3 is TGTGCCAGCAGCCCCGTCTCGAGCTCCTATAATTCACCCCTCCACTTT.

This clone came up a few times. The V and J genes are TRBV19 and TRBJ2-4; a possible D gene is TRBD2 (6 bases). Trimming stripped 6 bases from V and 9 bases from J, with 9 bases between. The CDR3 covers 11 residues. The germline V gene has CDR1 LNHDA and CDR2 SQIVND (reference sequence). The CDR3 here is CASRGSGIQYF. As DNA, the CDR3 is TGTGCCAGTAGGGGTAGCGGCATTCAGTACTTC.

This sequence joins TRBV7-9 and TRBJ1-1; the match to TRBD1 covers 9 bases. The CDR3 loop spans 15 amino acids. The germline gives CDR1 SEHNR, CDR2 FQNEAQ (reference sequence). The V and J ends lost 1 base and 7 bases, in that order; junction bases with no gene match: 7. CDR3 nucleotide sequence: TGTGCCAGCAGCTTAGGCCAACAGGGGGCGGGTGAAGCTTTCTTT. Protein sequence: CASSLGQQGAGEAFF.

This chain joins TRBV10-3 and TRBJ1-2; possibly TRBD1 for D (6 bases). Germline V gene data show CDR1 as ENHRY and CDR2 as SYGVKD. Trimming stripped 4 bases from V and 5 bases from J, with 14 bases between. This CDR3 has 14 amino acids. The CDR3 DNA reads TGTGCCATCAGTGCGAACAGGGCCAGTTATGGCTACACCTTC. Translation: CAISANRASYGYTF.

The rearrangement joins TRBV11-2 to TRBJ2-1; weak D call: TRBD1 (6 bases). Between the trimmed V and J ends, which lost 3 bases and 7 bases, there was a span of 7 bases. CDR1 and CDR2 from the germline V gene are SGHAT and FQNNGV. The CDR3 is 12 residues long. The CDR3 DNA follows: TGTGCCAGCAGCTTCCAGGGGAATGAGCAGTTCTTC. Protein sequence: CASSFQGNEQFF.

There are a few counts of this clone. The V gene is TRBV2, the J gene TRBJ2-7, with TRBD2 matching over 11 bases. This CDR3 has 14 amino acids. V lost 9 bases and J lost 7; bases outside the gene matches: 11. CDR1 SNHLY and CDR2 FYNNEI come from the germline V gene. The CDR3 region is CASSTSGSLSEQYF. In DNA, the CDR3 is TGTGCCAGTTCCACTAGCGGGAGTTTGTCGGAGCAGTACTTC.

This rearrangement joins TRBV6-4 to TRBJ2-1; TRBD2 matches at 7 bases. V was clipped by 6 bases and J by 4 bases; unmatched bases: 9. The germline V gene encodes CDR1 MRHNA and CDR2 SNTAGT. The CDR3 runs 15 residues. The CDR3 reads CASSVAWGGYNEQFF. CDR3 nucleotides: TGTGCCAGCAGCGTAGCTTGGGGGGGATACAATGAGCAGTTCTTC.

The rearrangement joins TRBV29-1 to TRBJ1-2; tentatively, D is TRBD1 (6 bases). V was shortened by 3 bases and J by 1 base, with 12 bases between the two germline ends. The germline gives CDR1 SQVTM, CDR2 ANQGSEA. CDR3 length: 14 residues. The CDR3 reads CSVEAGANNYGYTF. CDR3 in DNA: TGCAGCGTTGAGGCGGGGGCCAATAACTATGGCTACACCTTC.

This clone was picked up one time. V is TRBV30 and J is TRBJ1-2; TRBD1 agrees at 7 bases. This CDR3 is 13 amino acids long. Germline V gene lookup returns CDR1 GTSNPN and CDR2 SVGIG (reference sequence). Trimming removed 3 bases from V and 7 bases from J; junction bases left unmatched: 8. The CDR3: CAWSLDRAGGYTF. The CDR3 bases are TGTGCCTGGAGCTTAGACAGGGCGGGTGGCTACACCTTC.

The chain links TRBV7-9 to TRBJ1-2, with D tentatively TRBD1 (6 bases). With 7 bases removed from V and 1 base from J, the gap between germline ends came to 16 bases. This CDR3 has 15 residues. Germline V gene lookup returns CDR1 SEHNR and CDR2 FQNEAQ (reference sequence). The CDR3 region has the DNA TGTGCCAGCATCGATCCAGGGGCCATTAACTATGGCTACACCTTC. It yields the protein CASIDPGAINYGYTF.

In nucleotides, the CDR3 is TGTGCCTGGAGGGGGCTCCCTTCGGAGACCCAGTACTTC. Amino acid sequence: CAWRGLPSETQYF. This chain connects TRBV30 to TRBJ2-5; possible D gene TRBD1, 5 bases. This CDR3 region has 13 residues. V was pared by 3 bases and J by 5 bases, with 13 bases between. Germline V gene data show CDR1 as GTSNPN and CDR2 as SVGIG (reference sequence).

The chain is built from TRBV5-1 and TRBJ2-1, with TRBD2 matching 7 bases. This CDR3 has 17 residues. V was pared by 0 bases and J by 10 bases, with 16 bases of the junction left unmatched. Germline assignment: CDR1 SGHRS and CDR2 YFSETQ. This CDR3 reads CASSLALTGGTWEEQFF. The CDR3 DNA reads TGCGCCAGCAGCTTGGCCCTGACGGGGGGTACCTGGGAAGAGCAGTTCTTC.

The chain couples TRBV5-6 to TRBJ2-7, with 7 bases identical to TRBD2. Trimming cost V 2 bases and J 0 bases; bases outside gene matches: 8. CDR1 and CDR2 from the germline V gene are SGHDT and YYEEEE. The CDR3 extends over 16 amino acids. CDR3 nucleotides: TGTGCCAGCAGCTTTCCAAGCGGGACCGCCTCCTACGAGCAGTACTTC. This codes for CASSFPSGTASYEQYF. The complete variable domain, with remaining parts taken from reference TRBV5-6 and TRBJ2-7, reads DAGVTQSPTHLIKTRGQQVTLRCSPKSGHDTVSWYQQALGQGPQFIFQYYEEEERQRGNFPDRFSGHQFPNYSSELNVNALLLGDSALYLCASSFPSGTASYEQYFGPGTRLTVT.

The chain uses TRBV7-9 and TRBJ1-1; D is undetermined. Trimming left V 5 bases short and J 4 bases short, with 14 bases between. The germline CDR1 and CDR2 sequences are SEHNR and FQNEAQ (reference sequence). The CDR3 has 14 residues. In nucleotides, the CDR3 is TGTGCCAGCAGCGGGTCCCCGGAGGGCACTGAAGCTTTCTTT. This codes for CASSGSPEGTEAFF.

The chain carries TRBV6-5 and TRBJ2-7, with 7 bases matching TRBD1. This CDR3 has 13 amino acids. The germline V gene encodes CDR1 MNHEY and CDR2 SVGAGI. Trimming cost V 7 bases and J 2 bases; bases outside gene matches: 5. CDR3 bases: TGTGCCAGCACCTCGGACAGGACCTACGAGCAGTACTTC. Protein: CASTSDRTYEQYF.

The chain carries TRBV19 and TRBJ1-1; possible D gene TRBD1, 5 bases. The germline CDR1 and CDR2 sequences are LNHDA and SQIVND (reference sequence). The CDR3 spans 13 residues. Trimming took 2 bases from V and 4 from J, leaving 8 bases between them. CDR3 nucleotide sequence: TGTGCCAGTAGTATACAGGGTTCCACTGAAGCTTTCTTT. As protein: CASSIQGSTEAFF.

Here the CDR3 DNA reads TGCGCCAGCAGCTTGGAAGCGGGAACCGACAATGAGCAGTTCTTC. Translated, it gives CASSLEAGTDNEQFF. The rearrangement links TRBV5-1 to TRBJ2-1; the match to TRBD2 covers 7 bases. J was trimmed by 5 bases and V by 0 bases; bases with no gene match: 5. Germline-derived CDR1 and CDR2 are SGHRS and YFSETQ. CDR3 length equals 15 residues.

Turning to this clone: The identical CDR3 is also encoded by other nucleotide sequences in the sample. The rearrangement links TRBV6-5 to TRBJ1-3; no definite D call. Per germline, CDR1 MNHEY and CDR2 SVGAGI. The CDR3 has 13 residues. V was pared by 0 bases and J by 4 bases, with 4 bases between. DNA for the CDR3: TGTGCCAGCAGTTACTCGTCGGGAAACACCATATATTTT. It codes for CASSYSSGNTIYF.

This clone turned up a few times. The chain joins TRBV30 to TRBJ1-3; D not certain. V shed 5 bases and J shed 4 bases, with 12 bases lying between them. There are 13 residues in the CDR3. CDR1 GTSNPN and CDR2 SVGIG come from the germline V gene (reference sequence). In nucleotides, the CDR3 is TGTGCCTGGTCTCCGGGAGCGGGAAACACCATATATTTT. Residues: CAWSPGAGNTIYF.